These 16 T cell receptor beta chains came from one sample sequenced in a study of T cell changes during pregnancy in multiple sclerosis (dated by TCRdb to the late 2010s). Library preparation was by the immunoSEQ multiplex PCR assay. This immuneACCESS table, as held by TCRdb, lists in-frame sequences with V and J called but not all clones. Of the missing ones, under half trace to an unresolved V gene in checked studies; the others have no known cause. Recorded for this sample are 85,000 to 100,000 clones; 91% of them occurred a single time. About 0.91% of the sample belongs to the ten largest clones. This specimen consisted of peripheral blood, obtained before pregnancy. Source of these receptors: a female donor with multiple sclerosis, enrolled in a pregnancy study.

This clone has only one observation. The chain links TRBV7-2 to TRBJ2-3; the match to TRBD1 covers 10 bases. The CDR3 consists of 14 residues. Germline values: CDR1 SGHTA, CDR2 FQGNSA. The ends lost 10 bases at V and 4 bases at J; junction bases unmatched: 8. CDR3 DNA sequence: TGTGCCACCGGGACAGGGGCGATAGCAGATACGCAGTATTTT. It translates to CATGTGAIADTQYF.

The V and J genes are TRBV11-2 and TRBJ1-3; D call uncertain. The CDR3 has 12 residues. The germline gives CDR1 SGHAT, CDR2 FQNNGV. V gave up 5 bases and J gave up 14 bases, with 16 bases separating them. In nucleotides, the CDR3 is TGTGCCAGCAGCGGAGGCCCCTCCGTCCTATATTTT. Protein sequence: CASSGGPSVLYF.

The V gene is TRBV7-3, the J gene TRBJ2-2; 7 nucleotides align to TRBD1. From germline, CDR1 is SGHTA and CDR2 FQGTGA. This CDR3 is 22 amino acids long. J was trimmed by 1 base and V by 5 bases; bases with no gene match: 25. The CDR3 DNA sequence: TGTGCCAGCAGCCCTACAGGGGATGAGGATTCAACTCGGGGCAAGAACACCGGGGAGCTGTTTTTT. Amino acids: CASSPTGDEDSTRGKNTGELFF.

This chain links TRBV19 with TRBJ1-5; TRBD1 aligns across 8 bases. CDR3 length: 16 residues. From germline, CDR1 is LNHDA and CDR2 SQIVND (reference sequence). Trimming removed 5 bases from V and 3 bases from J; junction bases left unmatched: 9. The CDR3 sequence: CASSSGTGSLNQPQHF. The CDR3 DNA reads as TGTGCCAGTAGTTCTGGGACAGGTTCCCTCAATCAGCCCCAGCATTTT.

The chain couples TRBV18 to TRBJ1-1, with D possibly being TRBD1 (5 bases). The CDR3 consists of 16 residues. Trimming shortened V by 1 base and J by 5 bases, and 17 bases separated the two germline ends. Germline CDR1 KGHSH, CDR2 LQKENI. CDR3 sequence (DNA): TGTGCCAGCTCACCACTCTTGGCGGGGGGTGGTACTGAAGCTTTCTTT. Protein sequence: CASSPLLAGGGTEAFF.

The chain links TRBV6-1 to TRBJ1-5; TRBD1 agrees at 8 bases. Per the germline V gene, CDR1 is MNHNS and CDR2 is SASEGT. CDR3 length: 15 amino acids. V gave up 6 bases and J gave up 7 bases; unmatched junction bases: 11. The chain's CDR3 is CASRTLGAGGQPQHF. In DNA form, the CDR3 reads TGTGCCAGCAGGACCCTGGGGGCAGGGGGCCAGCCCCAGCATTTT.

CDR3: CSVFLFARGTYEQYF. In DNA, the CDR3 is TGCAGCGTCTTCCTTTTCGCTCGGGGAACCTACGAGCAGTACTTC. The chain employs TRBV29-1 and TRBJ2-7; a possible D gene is TRBD2 (5 bases). Trimming pared 6 bases from V and 2 bases from J, leaving 20 bases between. Germline CDR1 is SQVTM and CDR2 is ANQGSEA. The CDR3 length is 15 residues.

This rearrangement joins TRBV5-1 to TRBJ1-1; 9 bases are shared with TRBD1. From germline, CDR1 is SGHRS and CDR2 YFSETQ. Unmatched junction bases numbered 6, after V lost 7 bases and J lost 5 bases. The CDR3 is 13 residues long. CDR3 loop: CASGTGQVTEAFF. The CDR3 DNA is TGCGCCAGCGGGACAGGGCAGGTGACTGAAGCTTTCTTT.

V and J are TRBV28 and TRBJ2-3; D is ambiguous. The V gene's germline CDR1 is MDHEN and CDR2 SYDVKM. V was cut by 8 bases and J by 6 bases, with 9 bases left in between. The CDR3 is made up of 11 amino acids. For the CDR3, the DNA is TGTGCCAGCGGGCCAACGGATACGCAGTATTTT. It encodes CASGPTDTQYF.

The gene calls are TRBV30 and TRBJ2-7; 8 bases are shared with TRBD2. CDR3 length: 14 amino acids. Germline CDR1 GTSNPN, CDR2 SVGIG (reference sequence). The V and J ends lost 5 bases and 3 bases, in that order; junction bases with no gene match: 9. Here the CDR3 DNA reads TGTGCCTGGGGGAGGGCGGGAGGCCGCTACGAGCAGTACTTC. It specifies CAWGRAGGRYEQYF.

The V call is TRBV27, the J call TRBJ2-2, with a possible D match to TRBD1 (6 bases). CDR3 length: 15 residues. V was trimmed by 5 bases and J by 1 base, leaving 11 bases between them. Germline V lookup: CDR1 MNHEY, CDR2 SMNVEV (reference sequence). The CDR3: CASSPTTGNTGELFF. The CDR3 bases are TGTGCCAGCAGTCCTACGACAGGGAACACCGGGGAGCTGTTTTTT.

CDR3 sequence reads: CASSSTGVVTGELFF. Written as DNA, the CDR3 is TGTGCCAGCAGTTCGACAGGGGTGGTCACCGGGGAGCTGTTTTTT. This chain joins TRBV27 and TRBJ2-2; 8 bases are shared with TRBD1. V shed 4 bases, J shed 4 bases, and the junction held 5 bases outside the gene matches. The CDR3 length is 15 residues. From germline, CDR1 is MNHEY and CDR2 SMNVEV (reference sequence).

The chain is built from TRBV9 and TRBJ2-7; 8 bases map to TRBD2. This CDR3 comprises 15 residues. From germline, CDR1 is SGDLS and CDR2 YYNGEE. V shed 4 bases and J 2 bases; nucleotides not matched to a gene: 8. The CDR3 loop is CASSQREGVAYEQYF. CDR3 coding DNA: TGTGCCAGCAGCCAACGGGAGGGAGTCGCCTACGAGCAGTACTTC.

V gene TRBV7-6 combines with J gene TRBJ1-4; TRBD1 is a possible D gene (5 bases). CDR1 is SGHVS, CDR2 FNYEAQ, per germline. The CDR3 loop spans 14 amino acids. Trimming left V 2 bases short and J 7 bases short, with 11 bases between. The CDR3 loop is CASSLRAGGEKLFF. The CDR3 bases are TGTGCCAGCAGCTTACGGGCCGGGGGTGAAAAACTGTTTTTT.

The genes are TRBV6-1 and TRBJ2-5; the D gene is possibly TRBD2 (5 bases). The CDR3 spans 13 residues. Germline loops: CDR1 MNHNS, CDR2 SASEGT. V dropped 5 bases and J dropped 0 bases, with 7 bases sitting between them. CDR3 sequence: CASSSGHQETQYF. The CDR3 nucleotides are TGTGCCAGCAGTAGCGGCCACCAAGAGACCCAGTACTTC.

The gene calls are TRBV29-1 and TRBJ2-7; 8 bases are shared with TRBD1. CDR1 SQVTM and CDR2 ANQGSEA come from the germline V gene. This CDR3 contains 12 residues. After removal of 7 bases from V and 5 bases from J, the junction contained 7 bases not matched to a gene. As DNA, the CDR3 is TGCAGCGGCCGACAGGGGACCAACGAGCAGTACTTC. This sequence encodes CSGRQGTNEQYF.